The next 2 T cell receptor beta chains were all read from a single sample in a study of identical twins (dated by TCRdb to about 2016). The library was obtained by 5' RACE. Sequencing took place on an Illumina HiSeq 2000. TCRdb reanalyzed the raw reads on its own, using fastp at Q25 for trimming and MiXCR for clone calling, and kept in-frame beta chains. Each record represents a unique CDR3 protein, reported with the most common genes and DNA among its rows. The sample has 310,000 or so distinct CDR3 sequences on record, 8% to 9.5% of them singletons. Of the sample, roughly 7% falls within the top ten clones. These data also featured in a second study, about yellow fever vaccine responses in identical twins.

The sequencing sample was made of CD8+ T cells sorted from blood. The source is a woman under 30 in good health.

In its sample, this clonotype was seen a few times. CDR3 DNA sequence: TGCAGTGCTAGAGATCGGGACTACCAAGAGACCCAGTACTTC. Protein sequence: CSARDRDYQETQYF. This chain connects TRBV20-1 to TRBJ2-5, with D maybe TRBD2 (6 bases). CDR1 and CDR2 (germline): DFQATT, SNEGSKA (reference sequence). This CDR3 contains 14 residues. The V end lost 0 bases, the J end lost 0 bases, and 8 bases lay between the germline ends.

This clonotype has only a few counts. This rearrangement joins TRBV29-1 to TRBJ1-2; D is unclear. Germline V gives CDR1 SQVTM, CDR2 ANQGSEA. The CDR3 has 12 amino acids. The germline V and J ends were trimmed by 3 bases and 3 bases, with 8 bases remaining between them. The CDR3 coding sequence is TGCAGCGTTGACGGAGGAGACTATGGCTACACCTTC. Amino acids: CSVDGGDYGYTF.